The next 7 T cell receptor beta chains were all read from a single sample in a study of Graves' ophthalmopathy and Graves' hyperthyroidism. Transcripts of RNA were the source for amplifying TCR beta CDR3 regions. First-round RT-PCR relied on HTBI primers, and a second-round multiplex PCR came next. TCRdb passed the multiplex PCR reads through MiXCR, listing each CDR3 protein once. Of some 1.1 million distinct CDR3 sequences listed, 35% to 45% are singletons. Material for sequencing was peripheral blood or thyroid tissue (not recorded which). The receptors originated from an adult man with Graves' hyperthyroidism.

The chain joins TRBV4-3 to TRBJ2-7; TRBD1 matches 8 bases. Trimming removed 0 bases from V and 5 bases from J; junction bases left unmatched: 6. This CDR3 spans 15 amino acids. Germline values: CDR1 LGHNA, CDR2 YSLEER. DNA for the CDR3: TGCGCCAGCAGCCAAGAGCGGACAGGGTATAACGAGCAGTACTTC. Its protein product is CASSQERTGYNEQYF.

The gene calls are TRBV29-1 and TRBJ1-1; TRBD1 might be the D (5 bases). The CDR3 loop spans 13 amino acids. Per germline, CDR1 SQVTM and CDR2 ANQGSEA. The V end lost 8 bases, the J end lost 4 bases, and 17 bases lay between the germline ends. This CDR3 is CSKTEGHGTEAFF. As DNA, the CDR3 is TGCAGCAAGACAGAGGGGCATGGCACTGAAGCTTTCTTT.

This clonotype was observed many times. The chain couples TRBV4-3 to TRBJ1-2; 10 bases map to TRBD1. Looked up from germline, CDR1 is LGHNA and CDR2 is YSLEER. The J segment lost 8 bases and the V segment lost 3 bases, leaving 9 bases of the junction unmatched. CDR3 length: 15 amino acids. CDR3 sequence: CASSQSATGGAGYTF. CDR3 in DNA: TGCGCCAGCAGCCAGTCCGCGACAGGGGGCGCAGGCTACACCTTC.

This clonotype was recorded many times. The chain couples TRBV15 to TRBJ1-5, with unresolved D. Germline assignment: CDR1 LNHNV and CDR2 YYDKDF (reference sequence). The CDR3 has 13 residues. Trimming stripped 1 base from V and 7 bases from J, with 8 bases between. The CDR3 here is CATSRGMGQPQHF. The CDR3, as DNA: TGTGCCACCAGCAGAGGCATGGGCCAGCCCCAGCATTTT.

This clonotype was detected many times. V gene TRBV20-1 combines with J gene TRBJ2-7; D is uncertain. The CDR3 loop spans 12 amino acids. In germline, CDR1 is DFQATT, CDR2 SNEGSKA (reference sequence). The V and J ends lost 0 bases and 2 bases respectively, with 5 bases between them. This CDR3 reads CSAREVTYEQYF. CDR3 DNA: TGCAGTGCTAGAGAGGTAACCTACGAGCAGTACTTC.

As regards this clonotype: This may stem from a read error, because a much larger clone lies one nucleotide away. A read error is likely, as this CDR3 ends without the conserved phenylalanine or tryptophan. The rearrangement joins TRBV4-1 to TRBJ1-2; D not certain. Germline values: CDR1 MGHRA, CDR2 YSYEKL. There are 13 residues in the CDR3. V lost 8 bases to trimming and J lost 0 bases, with 10 bases between them. The CDR3, as DNA: TGCGCCAGCCGGAGAACAGCTAACTATGGCTACACCCTC. The encoded protein is CASRRTANYGYTL.

The chain couples TRBV24-1 to TRBJ2-5, with 8 bases fitting TRBD1. This CDR3 has 21 residues. Losses at the gene ends were 3 bases for V and 2 bases for J; bases not matched to a gene: 22. Germline CDR1 KGHDR, CDR2 SFDVKD. In nucleotides, the CDR3 is TGTGCCACCAGTGATCCCACCCGGACAGGGAGTCAAGAACGAACGCAAGAGACCCAGTACTTC. Its protein product is CATSDPTRTGSQERTQETQYF.